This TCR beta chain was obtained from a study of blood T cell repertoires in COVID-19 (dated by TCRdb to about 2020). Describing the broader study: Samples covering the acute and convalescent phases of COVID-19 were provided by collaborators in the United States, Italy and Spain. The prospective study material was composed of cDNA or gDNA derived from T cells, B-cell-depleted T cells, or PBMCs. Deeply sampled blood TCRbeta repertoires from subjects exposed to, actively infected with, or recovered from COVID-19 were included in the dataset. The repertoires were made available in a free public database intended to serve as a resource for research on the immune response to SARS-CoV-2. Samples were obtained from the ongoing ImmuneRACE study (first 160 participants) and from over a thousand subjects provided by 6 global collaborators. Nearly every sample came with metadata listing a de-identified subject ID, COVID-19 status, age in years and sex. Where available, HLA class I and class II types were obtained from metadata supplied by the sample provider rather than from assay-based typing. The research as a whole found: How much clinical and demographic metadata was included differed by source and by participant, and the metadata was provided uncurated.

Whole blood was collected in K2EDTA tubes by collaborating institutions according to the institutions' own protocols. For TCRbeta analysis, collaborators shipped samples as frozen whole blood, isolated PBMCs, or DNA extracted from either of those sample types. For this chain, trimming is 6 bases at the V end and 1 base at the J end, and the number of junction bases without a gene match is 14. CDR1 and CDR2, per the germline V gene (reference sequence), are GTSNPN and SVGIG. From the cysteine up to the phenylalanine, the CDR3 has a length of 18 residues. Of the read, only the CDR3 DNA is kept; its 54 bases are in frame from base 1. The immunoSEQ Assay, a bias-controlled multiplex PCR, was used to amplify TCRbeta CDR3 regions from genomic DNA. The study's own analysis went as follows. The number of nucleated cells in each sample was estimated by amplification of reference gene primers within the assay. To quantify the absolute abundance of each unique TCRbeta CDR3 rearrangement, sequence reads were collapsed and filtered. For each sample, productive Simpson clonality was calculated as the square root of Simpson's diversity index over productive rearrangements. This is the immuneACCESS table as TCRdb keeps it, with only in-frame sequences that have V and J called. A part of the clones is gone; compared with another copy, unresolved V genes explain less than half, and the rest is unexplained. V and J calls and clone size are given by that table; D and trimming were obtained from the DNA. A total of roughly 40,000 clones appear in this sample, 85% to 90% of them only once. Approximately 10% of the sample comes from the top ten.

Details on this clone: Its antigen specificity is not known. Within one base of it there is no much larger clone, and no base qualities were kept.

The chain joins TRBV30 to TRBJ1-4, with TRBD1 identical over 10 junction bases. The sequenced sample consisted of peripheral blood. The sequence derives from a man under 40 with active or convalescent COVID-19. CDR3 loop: CACFRGQGYFGTNEKLFF. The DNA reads TGTGCCTGTTTTCGGGGACAGGGGTATTTTGGAACTAATGAAAAACTGTTTTTT.